The rows below give T cell receptor beta chains drawn from one sample of a study of cytomegalovirus exposure and HLA in healthy donors. Data came from immunoSEQ multiplex PCR; TCRdb stores just in-frame clones and leaves some out. The table includes about 76,000 clones, about 95% detected once. Sample: PBMCs. These receptors all stem from a woman aged 18-29 years in good health and CMV-seronegative. Each CDR3 is given with its conserved first and last residue.

>16|TRBV13
CASSLVGTGINQPQHF
>14|TRBV28
CASRKTGGNQPQHF
>15|TRBV27
CASSLINPGNQPQHF
>16|TRBV5-1
CASSLAEGRPNTEAFF
>15|TRBV6-4
CASSPASGGSGELFF
>16|TRBV28
CASSFVAGPGVSPLHF
>16|TRBV9
CASSRPGQGSGNTIYF
>16|TRBV7-8
CASSKSGQGGTYEQYF
>15|TRBV6-5
CASSYSDRAGSPLHF
>15|TRBV5-1
CASSLETGRGTEAFF
>16|TRBV11-2
CASSSHKGQRGHGYTF
>16|TRBV5-6
CASSPDWGAGGTEAFF
>15|TRBV19
CASRMGGGRVGELFF
>16|TRBV19
CASSIGRRGIQGGAFF
>15|TRBV5-1
CASSLGWGQGVTQYF
>15|TRBV11-1
CASSLSGTGNTEAFF
>15|TRBV9
CASSPGGYGANVLTF
>13|TRBV6-6
CASILGGNTEAFF
>14|TRBV5-6
CASKISGVLYEQYF
>16|TRBV6-5
CASSYSGVSYNSPLHF
>12|TRBV7-2
CASSTRGAEAFF
>16|TRBV7-2
CASSLRRQGRNNEQFF
>16|TRBV5-1
CASSSNTGTYIYEQYF
>14|TRBV28
CASRRQFSNQPQHF
>16|TRBV5-4
CASSSFMGGGPETQYF
>17|TRBV2
CASSKWAPQGGAEKLFF
>15|TRBV9
CASSTSTGLNEKLFF
>17|TRBV28
CASSLRLSGASSYGYTF
>15|TRBV7-2
CASSPAGTMNNEQFF
>14|TRBV6-5
CASSYTTRNTEAFF
>16|TRBV28
CASSSYRDRGTDTQYF
>14|TRBV28
CASRRSGGDYGYTF
>15|TRBV5-1
CASSGTGVLDSPLHF
>16|TRBV4-3
CASSQAGQGYNYGYTF
>12|TRBV6-6
CASSYRTLEAFF
>16|TRBV19
CASSRLGTGNTGELFF
>17|TRBV4-2
CASSQEGWSGGTWEQYF
>14|TRBV28
CASSFRVMGNIQYF
>15|TRBV7-9
CASSSSDRGNYEQYF
>14|TRBV7-6
CASSLGGRRTEAFF
>14|TRBV15
CATSRVGGAHEQYF
>12|TRBV7-2
CASSYRVYEQYF
>16|TRBV28
CASSHIQGPNTGELFF
>15|TRBV6-6
CASSYFPRMNTEAFF
>13|TRBV27
CASSFRGSYGYTF
>17|TRBV7-2
CASSLARGTGRGYGYTF
>15|TRBV6-5
CANPTRRLMTYEQYF
>17|TRBV5-1
CASSYGTGGSTNEKLFF
>18|TRBV7-9
CASSPRLAGGINTGELFF
>15|TRBV5-1
CASSSQGEVSSPLHF
>16|TRBV6-5
CASSYSLEDGNTEAFF
>11|TRBV7-2
CASRLQRGVYF
>16|TRBV2
CASSESRDRVVYEQYF
>17|TRBV5-1
CASSLEDTPWGTDTQYF
>15|TRBV30
CAWSGRRGGGETQYF